The rows below give T cell receptor beta chains drawn from one sample of a study of blood T cell repertoires in COVID-19. Here immunoSEQ multiplex PCR was the method, and the copy in TCRdb shows in-frame clones only, minus some. The table records approximately 140,000 clones, approximately 86% of them present only once. Material: peripheral blood. The receptors shown here come from a man aged 65-85 years with acute or convalescent COVID-19. CDR3s include the opening cysteine and the closing phenylalanine or tryptophan. The D gene is left open where the match is weak. Not every row has a clone size; where given, it reads once, few, many or a size class.

size	V	J	D	CDR3	DNA
few	TRBV5-8	TRBJ1-2	TRBD1	CASSPPTGTGSNYGYTF	TGTGCCAGCAGCCCACCCACCGGGACAGGGTCGAACTATGGCTACACCTTC
NA	TRBV2	TRBJ2-3	NA	CASSEVAGVWTDTQYF	TGTGCCAGCAGTGAAGTGGCAGGGGTTTGGACAGATACGCAGTATTTT
few	TRBV3-1/TRBV3-2	TRBJ2-5	TRBD1	CASSQYRGAGTQYF	TGTGCCAGCAGCCAATACAGGGGCGCGGGGACCCAGTACTTC
NA	TRBV7-6	TRBJ2-1	NA	CASSLGTGAVEQFF	TGTGCCAGCAGCTTAGGGACTGGAGCGGTTGAGCAGTTCTTC
NA	TRBV3-1/TRBV3-2	TRBJ2-5	NA	CASSLGEETQYF	TGTGCCAGCAGCCTCGGGGAAGAGACCCAGTACTTC
NA	TRBV9	TRBJ1-2	TRBD1	CASSARTGGGYTF	TGTGCCAGCAGCGCCCGGACAGGGGGAGGCTACACCTTC
NA	TRBV14	TRBJ1-1	NA	CASSQRVGRGTEAFF	TGTGCCAGCAGCCAGAGGGTAGGGCGCGGCACTGAAGCTTTCTTT
NA	TRBV5-1	TRBJ2-7	NA	CASSLSSYEQYF	TGCGCCAGCAGCTTGTCCAGCTACGAGCAGTACTTC
NA	TRBV6-6	TRBJ1-4	NA	CASSSGGEKLFF	TGTGCCAGCAGTTCCGGCGGAGAAAAACTGTTTTTT
few	TRBV11-2	TRBJ1-2	NA	CASSLDLAGGGYTF	TGTGCCAGCAGCTTAGATCTCGCGGGAGGAGGCTACACCTTC
NA	TRBV7-2	TRBJ2-5	NA	CASSSARGTNQETQYF	TGTGCCAGCAGCTCCGCAAGGGGCACCAACCAAGAGACCCAGTACTTC
NA	TRBV6-5	TRBJ1-2	NA	CASSYSRPGQIYGYTF	TGTGCCAGCAGTTACTCGCGACCTGGACAGATCTATGGCTACACCTTC
NA	TRBV6-4	TRBJ2-2	TRBD1	CASSVDRAAGELFF	TGTGCCAGCAGTGTCGACAGGGCAGCCGGGGAGCTGTTTTTT
NA	TRBV28	TRBJ1-4	NA	CASGGGNEKLFF	TGTGCCAGCGGGGGGGGTAATGAAAAACTGTTTTTT
NA	TRBV5-1	TRBJ2-1	NA	CASSLELANEQFF	TGCGCCAGCAGCTTGGAACTAGCCAATGAGCAGTTCTTC
once	TRBV5-1	TRBJ2-7	NA	CASSLGQDPYEQYF	TGCGCCAGCAGCTTGGGACAGGATCCCTACGAGCAGTACTTC
once	TRBV2	TRBJ2-2	TRBD1	CASSGTGPANTGELFF	TGTGCCAGCAGTGGGACAGGGCCCGCGAACACCGGGGAGCTGTTTTTT
NA	TRBV7-9	TRBJ1-4	TRBD1	CASSLGTGYLNEKLFF	TGTGCCAGCAGCTTAGGGACAGGGTACCTTAATGAAAAACTGTTTTTT
NA	TRBV24-1	TRBJ2-2	NA	CATSLFLMVRRRELFF	TGTGCCACCAGCTTGTTCCTGATGGTCCGGAGGCGGGAGCTGTTTTTT
NA	TRBV7-2	TRBJ2-5	TRBD2	CASSGGLAGRQETQYF	TGTGCCAGCAGCGGGGGACTAGCGGGACGGCAAGAGACCCAGTACTTC